This T cell receptor (beta chain) was identified during a study of immune reconstitution after stem cell transplant in scleroderma (dated by TCRdb to the late 2010s). As for this clonotype: Its antigen remains undetermined. Per-base qualities were not stored, and no clone one base away is much larger.

Here V drops 10 bases and J drops 1 base, and the junction holds 7 bases not matched to any gene. Per the germline V gene, MNHNS is the CDR1 and SASEGT is the CDR2. The CDR3 holds 14 amino acids from the cysteine to the phenylalanine. Here the CDR3 DNA is all that survives: 42 bases in frame from base 1. The library was prepared using RT-PCR. The sequencer was an Illumina MiSeq. TCRdb itself trimmed the public reads at Q25 with fastp, ran MiXCR and retained productive beta chains. Merged by CDR3 protein, the rows form single entries marked with the most common genes and DNA. The sample table lists 1,500 to 2,500 distinct CDR3 sequences, roughly 16% of them with a count of one. The ten largest account for about 35% of the sample.

This TCR was recovered from a female donor with systemic sclerosis. The specimen was collected before or after autologous hematopoietic stem cell transplantation (not recorded which). The rearrangement combines TRBV6-1 with TRBJ1-1, and 9 junctional nucleotides match TRBD1. In nucleotide form, the sequence is TGTGCCAACAGGACAGGGGCGGCGAACACTGAAGCTTTCTTT. Its translation reads: CANRTGAANTEAFF.